A single sample is the source of the 18 T cell receptor beta chains below, sequenced in a study of T cell clonotyping in hematopoietic cell transplantation. Assay: immunoSEQ multiplex PCR; the TCRdb copy retains only in-frame clones and omits some. The sample contains about 18,000 clones, roughly 83% of which appear only once. The time point: recipient sample about 28 days before transplant, after cytoreduction. The source material was peripheral blood mononuclear cells, sampled before stem cell transplant. These receptors were collected from a man aged 50 to 60 with acute myeloid leukemia. Some clones in this sample may be carry-over from other donors' samples.

The chain combines TRBV5-8 with TRBJ1-2; 9 nucleotides agree with TRBD1. V was clipped by 4 bases and J by 8 bases; unmatched bases: 15. This CDR3 is built from 16 residues. CDR1 is SGHTS and CDR2 is YDEGEE in the germline V gene. CDR3 DNA: TGTGCCAGCAGCCCCCTCGAGGGACAGGGCAATATAGGCTACACCTTC. It specifies CASSPLEGQGNIGYTF. Filled out from reference TRBV5-8 and TRBJ1-2, the complete variable domain reads EAGVTQSPTHLIKTRGQQATLRCSPISGHTSVYWYQQALGLGLQFLLWYDEGEERNRGNFPPRFSGRQFPNYSSELNVNALELEDSALYLCASSPLEGQGNIGYTFGSGTRLTVV.

This sequence joins TRBV9 and TRBJ1-4; D gene unclear. The CDR3 is 14 amino acids. Trimming took off 0 bases at V and 5 bases at J, with 8 bases between the two ends. Germline lookup yields CDR1 SGDLS and CDR2 YYNGEE. CDR3 coding DNA: TGTGCCAGCAGCGTAGGCCAGCGGAATGAAAAACTGTTTTTT. Amino acids: CASSVGQRNEKLFF.

The chain recombines TRBV4-1 with TRBJ1-3, with D perhaps matching TRBD1 (5 bases). From germline, CDR1 is MGHRA and CDR2 YSYEKL. The germline V and J ends were trimmed by 0 bases and 6 bases, with 12 bases remaining between them. CDR3 size: 15 residues. The CDR3 nucleotides are TGCGCCAGCAGCCAAGATGGTAGAGGGGCAAACACCATATATTTT. It translates to CASSQDGRGANTIYF.

This sequence joins TRBV5-3 and TRBJ1-1; tentatively, D is TRBD1 (5 bases). TRBV5-3 is an open reading frame whose function is uncertain. The CDR3 contains 15 residues. V lost 4 bases to trimming and J lost 6 bases, with 19 bases between them. The CDR3, as DNA: TGTGCCAGAAGCGGGACCGGTGGAGGGGTCGCTGAAGCTTTCTTT. Translating gives CARSGTGGGVAEAFF.

This chain uses TRBV19 with TRBJ1-5, with D possibly being TRBD1 (5 bases). This CDR3 has 14 amino acids. Trimming shortened V by 2 bases and J by 7 bases, and 12 bases separated the two germline ends. CDR1 LNHDA and CDR2 SQIVND come from the germline V gene (reference sequence). CDR3 DNA: TGTGCCAGTAGTATATATTCGCGGGGGCAGCCCCAGCATTTT. It codes for CASSIYSRGQPQHF.

The chain joins TRBV2 to TRBJ1-1; TRBD1 is a possible D gene (6 bases). From germline, CDR1 is SNHLY and CDR2 FYNNEI. V lost 5 bases, J lost 8 bases, and 18 bases lay in between. The CDR3 has 14 residues. The CDR3 nucleotides read TGTGCCAGCAGTAGGGGGGGAACAGGACAAGAAGCTTTCTTT. Translated: CASSRGGTGQEAFF.

This chain uses TRBV9 with TRBJ1-6, with D possibly being TRBD1 (5 bases). Germline CDR1 is SGDLS and CDR2 is YYNGEE. V was shortened by 0 bases and J by 8 bases, with 12 bases between the two germline ends. The CDR3 length is 15 residues. CDR3 protein: CASSVESGIYSPLHF. The CDR3 DNA sequence: TGTGCCAGCAGCGTAGAATCAGGGATTTATTCACCCCTCCACTTT. The variable domain in full, with the rest retrieved from reference TRBV9 and TRBJ1-6, is DSGVTQTPKHLITATGQRVTLRCSPRSGDLSVYWYQQSLDQGLQFLIQYYNGEERAKGNILERFSAQQFPDLHSELNLSSLELGDSALYFCASSVESGIYSPLHFGNGTRLTVT.

The chain recombines TRBV28 with TRBJ1-1; maybe TRBD1 (6 bases). Germline CDR1 MDHEN, CDR2 SYDVKM. V shed 7 bases and J shed 1 base, with 16 bases lying between them. The CDR3 is made up of 15 amino acids. CDR3 loop: CASTLPQGQNTEAFF. CDR3 DNA: TGTGCCAGCACATTACCCCAGGGACAGAACACTGAAGCTTTCTTT.

This chain joins TRBV7-9 and TRBJ1-1, with D possibly being TRBD1 (5 bases). Trimming pared 2 bases from V and 2 bases from J, leaving 15 bases between. CDR1 is SEHNR, CDR2 FQNEAQ, per germline (reference sequence). The CDR3 length is 16 residues. The DNA for the CDR3 is TGTGCCAGCAGCTTAAATCTAGGGGCAGGTAACACTGAAGCTTTCTTT. Its protein product is CASSLNLGAGNTEAFF.

The chain couples TRBV4-1 to TRBJ1-2, with a tentative D call TRBD1 (6 bases). The germline V gene has CDR1 MGHRA and CDR2 YSYEKL. V was pared by 3 bases and J by 1 base, with 15 bases between. This CDR3 contains 16 residues. Here the CDR3 reads CASSQPRRGINYGYTF. DNA of the CDR3: TGCGCCAGCAGCCAGCCCCGGAGGGGGATTAACTATGGCTACACCTTC.

With respect to this clone: Different DNA sequences within this sample yield the same CDR3. V and J are TRBV5-8 and TRBJ1-1; no clear D gene. Deletions cut 1 base from V and 1 base from J, with 5 bases between. Per the germline V gene, CDR1 is SGHTS and CDR2 is YDEGEE. The CDR3 is 13 amino acids. CDR3: CASSLTANTEAFF. CDR3 DNA: TGTGCCAGCAGCTTGACCGCGAACACTGAAGCTTTCTTT.

This chain uses TRBV10-3 with TRBJ1-2; 11 bases fit TRBD1. V shed 5 bases, J shed 0 bases, and the junction held 5 bases outside the gene matches. Germline CDR1 and CDR2: ENHRY and SYGVKD. CDR3 size: 16 residues. CDR3 coding DNA: TGTGCCATCAGTCGGACAGGGGGCAAGGCTAACTATGGCTACACCTTC. As protein: CAISRTGGKANYGYTF.

The chain links TRBV4-3 to TRBJ2-7; D is unresolved. The V end lost 1 base, the J end lost 4 bases, and 8 bases lay between the germline ends. The V gene's germline CDR1 is LGHNA and CDR2 YSLEER. The CDR3 is 13 amino acids. The CDR3 nucleotides read TGCGCCAGCAGCCAAGGAACATCTTACGAGCAGTACTTC. This translates into CASSQGTSYEQYF.

This clone has a handful of counts. The rearrangement uses TRBV19 and TRBJ1-2, with D perhaps TRBD1 (5 bases). V was shortened by 7 bases and J by 0 bases, with 15 bases between the two germline ends. The CDR3 length is 15 residues. Looked up from germline, CDR1 is LNHDA and CDR2 is SQIVND (reference sequence). DNA for the CDR3: TGTGCCAGTACCCTGGGGGTCACAACTAACTATGGCTACACCTTC. It encodes CASTLGVTTNYGYTF. The entire variable domain, with the rest obtained from reference TRBV19 and TRBJ1-2, is as follows: DGGITQSPKYLFRKEGQNVTLSCEQNLNHDAMYWYRQDPGQGLRLIYYSQIVNDFQKGDIAEGYSVSREKKESFPLTVTSAQKNPTAFYLCASTLGVTTNYGYTFGSGTRLTVV.

The rearrangement joins TRBV11-3 to TRBJ2-2, with 9 bases aligning to TRBD2. Trimming cost V 3 bases and J 4 bases; bases outside gene matches: 6. There are 16 residues in the CDR3. Germline V CDR1 and CDR2: SGHNT, YENEEA. The CDR3 bases are TGTGCCAGCAGCTTCTCAGCGGGGGGCTCCACCGGGGAGCTGTTTTTT. It translates to CASSFSAGGSTGELFF.

The V and J genes are TRBV6-6 and TRBJ1-5, with D unresolved. Between the trimmed V and J ends, which lost 9 bases and 7 bases, there was a span of 16 bases. Per germline, CDR1 MNHNY and CDR2 SVGAGI (reference sequence). CDR3 length: 13 amino acids. The CDR3 loop is CASLRAVNQPQHF. The CDR3 bases are TGTGCCAGTCTTCGGGCAGTTAACCAGCCCCAGCATTTT.

The chain combines TRBV5-6 with TRBJ2-5, with D perhaps assigned TRBD1 or TRBD2 (5 bases each). Germline CDR1 SGHDT, CDR2 YYEEEE. The V gene lost 4 bases and the J gene lost 7 bases, with 14 bases spanning the gap. The CDR3 spans 13 residues. The CDR3 loop reads CASSPRDGGTQYF. The CDR3 nucleotides are TGTGCCAGCAGCCCCAGGGACGGCGGGACCCAGTACTTC.

J is TRBJ2-7 and V is TRBV5-1, with 9 bases matching TRBD1. Germline V CDR1 and CDR2: SGHRS, YFSETQ. There are 15 residues in the CDR3. V dropped 0 bases and J dropped 4; count of bases not matched to a gene: 5. Here the CDR3 reads CASSLDGTGFYEQYF. Here the CDR3 DNA reads TGCGCCAGCAGCTTGGATGGGACAGGGTTTTACGAGCAGTACTTC.